The source of this TCR beta chain is a study of human CD8 memory T cell subsets. Libraries for TCR beta were constructed using UMI-labeled 5' RACE. TCRdb reprocessed the 5' RACE reads, keeping one entry per CDR3 protein, no DNA. Its table records around 10,000 distinct CDR3 sequences. The CDR3 runs to 16 residues. Germline lookup yields CDR1 SGHDT and CDR2 YYEEEE. As concerns this clonotype: Its antigen is still unknown.

Study findings and constraints: The beta chain was the only T cell receptor chain that the study sequenced.

The stem-like memory CD8+ T cells (TSTEM) had a CCR7+ PD-1- TIGIT- phenotype. Total CD8+ T cells were enriched by a separation that was negative and magnetic. From duplicate vials of around 160,000 sorted CD8+ T cells per subset, RNA was isolated. The origin of this receptor is a human donor in good health. What was sequenced was CD8+ stem-like memory T cells (TSCM and TCM) sorted from PBMCs. The subset is: stem-like memory CD8 T cells (TSTEM), CCR7+ PD-1- TIGIT-. The chain links TRBV5-6 to TRBJ1-5. CDR3 sequence: CASSLDPKRHGQPQHF.